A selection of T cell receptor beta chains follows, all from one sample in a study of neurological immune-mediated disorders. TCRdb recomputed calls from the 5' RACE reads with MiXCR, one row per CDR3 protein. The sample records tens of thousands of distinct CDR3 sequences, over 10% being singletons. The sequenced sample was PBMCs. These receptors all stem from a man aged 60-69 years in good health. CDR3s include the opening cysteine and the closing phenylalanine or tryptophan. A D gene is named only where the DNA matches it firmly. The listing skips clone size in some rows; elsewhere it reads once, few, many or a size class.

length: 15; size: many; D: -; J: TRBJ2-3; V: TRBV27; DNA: TGTGCCAGCATCCCGCGTGGGCTAGCAGCAGATACGCAGTATTTT; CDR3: CASIPRGLAADTQYF
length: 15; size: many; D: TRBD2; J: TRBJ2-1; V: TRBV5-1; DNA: TGCGCCAGCAGCCTGAGGAGCGGGGGGGACAATGAGCAGTTCTTC; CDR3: CASSLRSGGDNEQFF
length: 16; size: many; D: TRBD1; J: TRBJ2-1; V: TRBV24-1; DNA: TGTGCCACCAGTCCCAGGGGGCCCAGGACCTACAATGAGCAGTTCTTC; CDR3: CATSPRGPRTYNEQFF
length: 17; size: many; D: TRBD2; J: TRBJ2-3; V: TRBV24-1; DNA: TGTGCCACCAGTGATCACCCGGGACTAGCAGAAACAGATACGCAGTATTTT; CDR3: CATSDHPGLAETDTQYF
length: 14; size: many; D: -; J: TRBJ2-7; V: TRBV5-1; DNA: TGCGCCAGCAGCTTCTGGACGGGTTCCTACGAGCAGTACTTC; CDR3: CASSFWTGSYEQYF
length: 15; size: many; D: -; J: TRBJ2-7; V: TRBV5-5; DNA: TGTGCCAGCAGCTTGGAACAGGGAGTCTCCTACGAGCAGTACTTC; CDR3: CASSLEQGVSYEQYF
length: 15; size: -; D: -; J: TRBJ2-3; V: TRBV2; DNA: TGTGCCAGCAGTGAAATGGGCCGTCCGCCAGATACGCAGTATTTT; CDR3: CASSEMGRPPDTQYF
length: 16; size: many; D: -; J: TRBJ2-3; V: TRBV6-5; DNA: TGTGCCAGCAGCTCGTACCGACCGGGACGAACAGATACGCAGTATTTT; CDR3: CASSSYRPGRTDTQYF
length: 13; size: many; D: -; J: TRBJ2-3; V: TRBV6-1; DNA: TGTGCCAGCAGTCCGAGACAGCCAGATACGCAGTATTTT; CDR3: CASSPRQPDTQYF
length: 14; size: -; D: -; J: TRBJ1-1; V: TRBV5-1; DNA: TGCGCCAGCAGACACGTTGTGGCGAACACTGAAGCTTTCTTT; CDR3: CASRHVVANTEAFF
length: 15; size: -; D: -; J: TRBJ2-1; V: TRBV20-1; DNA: TGCAGTGCTAGAGTAAACTTCCCCTCCTACAATGAGCAGTTCTTC; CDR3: CSARVNFPSYNEQFF
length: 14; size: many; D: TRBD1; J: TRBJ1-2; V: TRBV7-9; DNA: TGTGCCAGCAGCTTACTCGGGACAGGGGATGGCTACACCTTC; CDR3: CASSLLGTGDGYTF
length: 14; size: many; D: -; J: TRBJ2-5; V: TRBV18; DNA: TGTGCCAGCTCACCACCGGTCGAAAGAGAGACCCAGTACTTC; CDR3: CASSPPVERETQYF
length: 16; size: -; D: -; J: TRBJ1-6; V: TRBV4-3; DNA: TGCGCCAGCAGCCAAGAGGTACAGCTTAATAATTCACCCCTCCACTTT; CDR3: CASSQEVQLNNSPLHF
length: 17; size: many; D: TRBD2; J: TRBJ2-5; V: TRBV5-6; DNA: TGTGCCAGCAGCTCCTATGGACTAGCGGGGATCAGAGAGACCCAGTACTTC; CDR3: CASSSYGLAGIRETQYF
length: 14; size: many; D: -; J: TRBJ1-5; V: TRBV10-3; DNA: TGTGCCATCAGTGCTGACGGCCGCAATCAGCCCCAGCATTTT; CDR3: CAISADGRNQPQHF
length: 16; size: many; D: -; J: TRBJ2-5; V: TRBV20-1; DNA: TGCAGTGCTAGATTCAGGGGTAGCGGAGTACAAGAGACCCAGTACTTC; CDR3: CSARFRGSGVQETQYF
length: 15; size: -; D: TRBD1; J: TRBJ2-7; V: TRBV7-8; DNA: TGTGCCAGCAGTTCGCCCTCGGGACAGACCTACGAGCAGTACTTC; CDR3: CASSSPSGQTYEQYF
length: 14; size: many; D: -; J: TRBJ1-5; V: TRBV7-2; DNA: TGTGCCAGCAGCTCGTATCTTTTGACGACGCCCCAGCATTTT; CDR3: CASSSYLLTTPQHF
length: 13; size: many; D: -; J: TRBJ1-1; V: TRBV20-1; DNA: TGCAGTGCTGGACTTAACCTGGAACAGCTACTGATCTTT; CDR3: CSAGLNLEQLLIF
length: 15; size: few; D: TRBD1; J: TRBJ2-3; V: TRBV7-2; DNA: TGTGCCAGCAGCTTACAGGCAGGGGGCTCAGATACGCAGTATTTT; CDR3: CASSLQAGGSDTQYF
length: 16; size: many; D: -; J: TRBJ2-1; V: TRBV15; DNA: TGTGCCACCAGCAGTCGGGGTTACAGAGACGACAATGAGCAGTTCTTC; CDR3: CATSSRGYRDDNEQFF
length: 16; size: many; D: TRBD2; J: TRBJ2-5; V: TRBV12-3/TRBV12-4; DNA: TGTGCCAGCAGTCCATCTAGCGGGGGAATTAAAGAGACCCAGTACTTC; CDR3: CASSPSSGGIKETQYF
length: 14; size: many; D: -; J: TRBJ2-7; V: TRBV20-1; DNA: TGCAGTGCTAGTGTCGCGAGGCAGGGTCGGGAGCAGTACTTC; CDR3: CSASVARQGREQYF
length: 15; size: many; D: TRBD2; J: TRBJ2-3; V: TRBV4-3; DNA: TGCGCCAGCAGCCAAGATGACGGGGGGGCAGATACGCAGTATTTT; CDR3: CASSQDDGGADTQYF
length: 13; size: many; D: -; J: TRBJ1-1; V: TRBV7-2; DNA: TGTGCCAGCAGCAGACGGGCGAACACTGAAGCTTTCTTT; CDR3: CASSRRANTEAFF
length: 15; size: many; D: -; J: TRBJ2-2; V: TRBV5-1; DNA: TGCGCCAGCAGCTTGTTACAGGCGGGGACCGGGGAGCTGTTTTTT; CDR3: CASSLLQAGTGELFF
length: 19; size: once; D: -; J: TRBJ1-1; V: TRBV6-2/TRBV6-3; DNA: TGTGCCATCAGTTACTCCACCGGACGGGGGATCAGAGGCGGCACTGAAGCTTTCTTT; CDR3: CAISYSTGRGIRGGTEAFF
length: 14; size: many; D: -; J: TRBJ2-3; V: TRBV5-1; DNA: TGCGCCAGCAGCCCGGACACCTACACAGATACGCAGTATTTT; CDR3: CASSPDTYTDTQYF
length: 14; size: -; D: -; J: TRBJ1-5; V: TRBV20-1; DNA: TGCAGTGCTAGAGGACCTAATAGCAATCAGCCCCAGCATTTT; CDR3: CSARGPNSNQPQHF
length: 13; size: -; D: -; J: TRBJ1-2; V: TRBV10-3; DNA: TGTGTCATCAGTGGCGGATCTAACTATTGCTACACCTTC; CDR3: CVISGGSNYCYTF
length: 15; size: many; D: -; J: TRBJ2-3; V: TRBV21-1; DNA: TGTGCCAGCAGCAAAGATGAAGTCAACACAGATACGCAGTATTTT; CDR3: CASSKDEVNTDTQYF
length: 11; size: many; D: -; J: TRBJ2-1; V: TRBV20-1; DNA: TGCAGTGCTGCTCGAAGGGGGGAGCAGTTCTTC; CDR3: CSAARRGEQFF
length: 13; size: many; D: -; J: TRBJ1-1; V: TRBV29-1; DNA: TGCAGCGTTGGTTCTCTTTCTGGCACTGAAGCTTTCTTT; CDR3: CSVGSLSGTEAFF
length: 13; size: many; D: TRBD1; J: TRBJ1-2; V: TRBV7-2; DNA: TGTGCCAGCACCCCGACAGGGAACTATGGCTACACCTTC; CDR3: CASTPTGNYGYTF
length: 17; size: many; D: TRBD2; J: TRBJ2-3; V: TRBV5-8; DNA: TGTGCCAGCAGCCTGACTAGCGGTACCCTTAGCACAGATACGCAGTATTTT; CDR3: CASSLTSGTLSTDTQYF
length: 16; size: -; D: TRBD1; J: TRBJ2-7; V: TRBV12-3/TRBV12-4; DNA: TGTGCCAGCAGTCTCGCCACTAGACAGGGGCTTCACGAGCAGTACTTC; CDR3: CASSLATRQGLHEQYF
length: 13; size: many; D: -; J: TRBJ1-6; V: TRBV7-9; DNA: TGTGCCAGCAGCCGGGACCGAGATTCACCCCTCCACTTT; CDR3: CASSRDRDSPLHF
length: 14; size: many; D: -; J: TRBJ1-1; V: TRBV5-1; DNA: TGCGCCAGCAGCTTGGGGTCAGGGAACACTGAAGCTTTCTTT; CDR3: CASSLGSGNTEAFF
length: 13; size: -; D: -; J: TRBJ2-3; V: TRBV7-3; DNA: TGTGCCAGCAGCTTTAAGAGCACAGATACGCAGTATTTT; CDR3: CASSFKSTDTQYF
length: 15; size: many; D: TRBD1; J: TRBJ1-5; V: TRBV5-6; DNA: TGTGCCAGCAGCTTGGCCGGGACAGGGGGGCAGCCCCAGCATTTT; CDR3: CASSLAGTGGQPQHF